What follows is one TCR beta chain and its context. Its antigen is not known. These data are taken from a study of blood T cells in healthy people across ages. With a J-beta primer mix and a sample-barcoded 5' primer, a second PCR ran roughly 6 to 11 cycles. The authors tagged each cDNA molecule using a template-switch adaptor with 12 random nucleotides. TCRdb called the 5' RACE reads again in MiXCR, with one record for every CDR3 protein. The table lists around 1.5 million distinct CDR3 sequences, about 35% of them singletons. The junction had 4 bases not matched to a gene; V was cut back by 6 bases and J by 6 bases. There are 13 residues in the CDR3. Germline CDR1 is MNHEY and CDR2 is SMNVEV (reference sequence). Overall study findings and caveats: Per million T cells, the diversity of TCR beta decreased roughly linearly as age advanced. What prevented conclusive comparison of naive and antigen-experienced cells was that PBMCs were unsorted.

Per sample, no less than 5 micrograms of total RNA were extracted. The receptor's source is a woman aged 25 to 45 in good health. V usage is TRBV27 and J usage is TRBJ1-1; 10 bases line up with TRBD1. The sample comprised blood. The CDR3 is CASRRQGAPEAFF. The CDR3 nucleotides read TGTGCCAGCAGAAGACAGGGGGCTCCTGAAGCTTTCTTT.